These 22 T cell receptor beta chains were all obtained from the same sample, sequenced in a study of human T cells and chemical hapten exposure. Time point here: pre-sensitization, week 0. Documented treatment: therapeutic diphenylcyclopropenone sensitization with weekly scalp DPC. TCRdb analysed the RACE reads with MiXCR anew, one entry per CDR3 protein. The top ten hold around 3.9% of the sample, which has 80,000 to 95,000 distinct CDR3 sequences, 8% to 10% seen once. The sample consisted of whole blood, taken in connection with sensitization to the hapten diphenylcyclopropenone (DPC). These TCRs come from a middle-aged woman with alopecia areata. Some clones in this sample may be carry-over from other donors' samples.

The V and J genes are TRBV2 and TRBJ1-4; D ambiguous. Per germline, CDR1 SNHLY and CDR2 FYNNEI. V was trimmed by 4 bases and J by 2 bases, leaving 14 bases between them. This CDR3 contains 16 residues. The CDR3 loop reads CASSVRGAGTNEKLFF. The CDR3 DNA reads TGTGCCAGCAGTGTTCGGGGAGCAGGCACTAATGAAAAACTGTTTTTT.

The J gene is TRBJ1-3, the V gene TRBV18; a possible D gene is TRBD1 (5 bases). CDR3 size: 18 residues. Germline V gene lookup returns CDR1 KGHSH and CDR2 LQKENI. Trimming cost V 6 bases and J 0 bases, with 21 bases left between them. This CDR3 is CASSLTSHTGSSGNTIYF. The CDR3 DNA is TGTGCCAGCTCTCTAACGTCTCATACAGGAAGCTCTGGAAACACCATATATTTT.

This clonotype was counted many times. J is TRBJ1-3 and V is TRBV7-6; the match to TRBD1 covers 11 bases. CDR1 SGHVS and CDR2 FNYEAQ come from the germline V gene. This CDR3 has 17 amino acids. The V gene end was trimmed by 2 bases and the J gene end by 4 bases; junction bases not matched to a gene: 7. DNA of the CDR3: TGTGCCAGCAGCTTAAATGGCGGACAGGGGGCCGGAAACACCATATATTTT. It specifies CASSLNGGQGAGNTIYF.

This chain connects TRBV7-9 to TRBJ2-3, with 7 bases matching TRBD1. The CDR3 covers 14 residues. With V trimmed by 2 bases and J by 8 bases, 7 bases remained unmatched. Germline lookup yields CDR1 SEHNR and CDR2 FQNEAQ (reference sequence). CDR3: CASSLRQGVGTQYF. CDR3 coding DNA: TGTGCCAGCAGCTTAAGACAGGGTGTGGGTACGCAGTATTTT.

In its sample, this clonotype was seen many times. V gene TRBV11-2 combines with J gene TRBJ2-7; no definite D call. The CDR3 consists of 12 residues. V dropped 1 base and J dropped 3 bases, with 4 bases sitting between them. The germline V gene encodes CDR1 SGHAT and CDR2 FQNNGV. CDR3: CASSLGNYEQYF. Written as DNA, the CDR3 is TGTGCCAGCAGCTTAGGAAACTACGAGCAGTACTTC.

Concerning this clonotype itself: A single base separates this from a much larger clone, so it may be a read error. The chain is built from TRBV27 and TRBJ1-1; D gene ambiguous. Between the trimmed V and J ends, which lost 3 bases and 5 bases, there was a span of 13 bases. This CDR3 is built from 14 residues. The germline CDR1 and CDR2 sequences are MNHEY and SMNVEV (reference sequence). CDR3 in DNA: TGTGCCAGCAGTTTCGAGGGATCGGGGACTGAAGCTTTCTTT. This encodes CASSFEGSGTEAFF.

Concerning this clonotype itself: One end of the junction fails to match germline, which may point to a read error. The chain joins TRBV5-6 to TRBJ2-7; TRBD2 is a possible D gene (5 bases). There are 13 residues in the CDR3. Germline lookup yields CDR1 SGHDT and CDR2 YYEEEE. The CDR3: CASRLGSPGEQYF. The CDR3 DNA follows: TGTGCCAGCAGGTTGGGTTCCCCGGGGGAGCAGTACTTC.

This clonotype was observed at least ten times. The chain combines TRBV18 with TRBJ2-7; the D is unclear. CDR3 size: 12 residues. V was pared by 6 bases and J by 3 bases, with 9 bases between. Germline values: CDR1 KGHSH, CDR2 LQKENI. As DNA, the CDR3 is TGTGCCAGCTCGCCCGATCACTACGAGCAGTACTTC. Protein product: CASSPDHYEQYF. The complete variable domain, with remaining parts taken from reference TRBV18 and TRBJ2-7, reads NAGVMQNPRHLVRRRGQEARLRCSPMKGHSHVYWYRQLPEEGLKFMVYLQKENIIDESGMPKERFSAEFPKEGPSILRIQQVVRGDSAAYFCASSPDHYEQYFGPGTRLTVT.

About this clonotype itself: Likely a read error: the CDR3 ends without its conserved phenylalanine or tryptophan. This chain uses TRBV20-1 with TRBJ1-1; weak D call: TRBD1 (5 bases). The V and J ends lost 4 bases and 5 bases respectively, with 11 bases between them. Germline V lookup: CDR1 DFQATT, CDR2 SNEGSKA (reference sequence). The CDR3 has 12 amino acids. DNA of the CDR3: TGCAGTGCTACTACAGGTGCTACTGAAGCTTTCCTT. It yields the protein CSATTGATEAFL.

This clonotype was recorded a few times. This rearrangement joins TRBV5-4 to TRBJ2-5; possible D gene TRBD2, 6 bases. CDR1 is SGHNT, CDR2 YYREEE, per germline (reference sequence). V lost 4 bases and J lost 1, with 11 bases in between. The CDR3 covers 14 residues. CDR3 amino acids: CASSPRDFQETQYF. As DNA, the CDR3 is TGTGCCAGCAGCCCCCGGGACTTCCAAGAGACCCAGTACTTC.

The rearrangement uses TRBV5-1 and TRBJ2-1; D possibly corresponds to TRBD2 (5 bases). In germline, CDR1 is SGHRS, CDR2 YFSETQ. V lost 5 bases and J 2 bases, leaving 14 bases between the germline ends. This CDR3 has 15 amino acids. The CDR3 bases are TGCGCCAGCAGTTTTCAGCGGCCCCCCTACAATGAGCAGTTCTTC. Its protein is CASSFQRPPYNEQFF.

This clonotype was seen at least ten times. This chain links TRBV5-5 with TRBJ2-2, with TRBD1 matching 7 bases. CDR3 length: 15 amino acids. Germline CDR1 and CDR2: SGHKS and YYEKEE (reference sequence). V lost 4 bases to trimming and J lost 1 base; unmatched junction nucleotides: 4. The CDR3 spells CASSLRTGNTGELFF. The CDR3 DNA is TGTGCCAGCAGCCTCAGGACAGGGAACACCGGGGAGCTGTTTTTT.

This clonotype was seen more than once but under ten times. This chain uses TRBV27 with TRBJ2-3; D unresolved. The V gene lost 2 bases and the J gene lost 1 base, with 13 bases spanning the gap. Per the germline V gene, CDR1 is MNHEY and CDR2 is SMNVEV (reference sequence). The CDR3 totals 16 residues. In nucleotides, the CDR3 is TGTGCCAGCAGTTTAGTCCGCGGCCTGCGCACAGATACGCAGTATTTT. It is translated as CASSLVRGLRTDTQYF.

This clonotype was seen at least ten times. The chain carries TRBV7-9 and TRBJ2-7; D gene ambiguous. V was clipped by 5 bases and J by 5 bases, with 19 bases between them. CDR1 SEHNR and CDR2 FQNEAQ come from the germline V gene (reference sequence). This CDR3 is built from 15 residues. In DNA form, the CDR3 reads TGTGCCAGCAGCCTGAGCTTAGAAATTGCAGACGAGCAGTACTTC. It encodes CASSLSLEIADEQYF.

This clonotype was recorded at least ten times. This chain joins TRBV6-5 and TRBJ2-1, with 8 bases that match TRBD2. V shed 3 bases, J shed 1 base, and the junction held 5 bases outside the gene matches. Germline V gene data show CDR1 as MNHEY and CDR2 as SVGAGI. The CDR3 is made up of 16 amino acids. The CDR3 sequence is CASSYDTSGSYNEQFF. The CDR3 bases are TGTGCCAGCAGTTATGATACTAGCGGTTCCTACAATGAGCAGTTCTTC.

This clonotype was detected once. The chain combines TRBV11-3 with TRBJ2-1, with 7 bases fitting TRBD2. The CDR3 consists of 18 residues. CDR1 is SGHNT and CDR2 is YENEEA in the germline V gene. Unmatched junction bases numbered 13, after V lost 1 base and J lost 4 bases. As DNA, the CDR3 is TGTGCCAGCAGCTTAGTCCGGGGCGGGAGACGGGAATACAATGAGCAGTTCTTC. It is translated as CASSLVRGGRREYNEQFF.

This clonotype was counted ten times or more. For the CDR3, the DNA is TGCAGTGCCGGGGCGTGGAGGGGGTTCGATAATTCACCCCTCCACTTT. It encodes CSAGAWRGFDNSPLHF. The gene calls are TRBV20-1 and TRBJ1-6; D might be TRBD1 (6 bases). Trimming removed 6 bases at V and 5 bases at J, with 20 bases between. The CDR3 has 16 amino acids. Germline lookup yields CDR1 DFQATT and CDR2 SNEGSKA (reference sequence).

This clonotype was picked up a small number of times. CDR3 nucleotides: TGCAGTGCAGAGGACAATGAAAAACTGTTTTTT. This translates into CSAEDNEKLFF. The chain has TRBV20-1 and TRBJ1-4; D gene ambiguous. The CDR3 length is 11 residues. Germline V gene sequence: CDR1 DFQATT, CDR2 SNEGSKA (reference sequence). V was clipped by 6 bases and J by 5 bases, with 7 bases between them.

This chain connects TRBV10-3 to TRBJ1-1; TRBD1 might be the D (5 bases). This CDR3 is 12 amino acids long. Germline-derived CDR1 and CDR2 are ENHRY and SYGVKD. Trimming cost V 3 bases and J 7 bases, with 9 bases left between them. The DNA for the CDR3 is TGTGCCATCAGTGAAGGGGCAGGTGAAGCTTTCTTT. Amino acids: CAISEGAGEAFF.

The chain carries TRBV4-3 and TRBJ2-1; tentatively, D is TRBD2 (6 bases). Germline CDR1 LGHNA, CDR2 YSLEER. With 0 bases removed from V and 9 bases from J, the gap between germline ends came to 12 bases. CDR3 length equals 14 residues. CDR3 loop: CASSQDHSGGEQFF. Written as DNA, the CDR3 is TGCGCCAGCAGCCAAGATCATAGCGGTGGTGAGCAGTTCTTC.

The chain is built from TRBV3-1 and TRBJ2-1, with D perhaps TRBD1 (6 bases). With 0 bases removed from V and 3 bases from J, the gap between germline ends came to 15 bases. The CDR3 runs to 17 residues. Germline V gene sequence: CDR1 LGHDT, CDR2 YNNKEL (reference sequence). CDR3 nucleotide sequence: TGTGCCAGCAGCCAAGAACTTCAGGACAGCTACTACAATGAGCAGTTCTTC. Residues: CASSQELQDSYYNEQFF.

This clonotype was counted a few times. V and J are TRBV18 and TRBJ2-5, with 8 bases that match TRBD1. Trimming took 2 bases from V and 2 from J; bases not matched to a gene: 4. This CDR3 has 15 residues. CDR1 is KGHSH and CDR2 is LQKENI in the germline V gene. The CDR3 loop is CASSPDTGGQETQYF. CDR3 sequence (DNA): TGTGCCAGCTCACCAGATACAGGGGGGCAAGAGACCCAGTACTTC. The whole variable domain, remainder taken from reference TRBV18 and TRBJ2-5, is NAGVMQNPRHLVRRRGQEARLRCSPMKGHSHVYWYRQLPEEGLKFMVYLQKENIIDESGMPKERFSAEFPKEGPSILRIQQVVRGDSAAYFCASSPDTGGQETQYFGPGTRLLVL.